The next 8 T cell receptor beta chains were all read from a single sample in a study of T cell changes during pregnancy in multiple sclerosis. Sequencing was performed with immunoSEQ multiplex PCR; in TCRdb, only in-frame clones are kept and a portion is missing. The top ten hold 2.2% of the sample, which has roughly 46,000 clones, about 91% seen once. The sequencing used peripheral blood, collected in the third trimester of pregnancy. The origin of the receptors is a female donor with multiple sclerosis, enrolled in a pregnancy study.

This clone was seen just once. The rearrangement links TRBV27 to TRBJ2-1, with TRBD2 as a possible D gene (5 bases). Germline V gives CDR1 MNHEY, CDR2 SMNVEV (reference sequence). Deletions cut 5 bases from V and 3 bases from J, with 17 bases between. The CDR3 runs 16 residues. The CDR3 bases are TGTGCCAGCAGTCTCCCGAGCGGAGCCAACTACAATGAGCAGTTCTTC. The encoded protein is CASSLPSGANYNEQFF.

The chain combines TRBV9 with TRBJ2-3, with 9 bases lining up with TRBD2. The V segment lost 0 bases and the J segment 2 bases; nucleotides outside the gene matches: 7. CDR3 length: 17 amino acids. Germline loops: CDR1 SGDLS, CDR2 YYNGEE. The CDR3, as DNA: TGTGCCAGCAGCGTAGCTTCGCTAGCGGGACCCACAGATACGCAGTATTTT. It codes for CASSVASLAGPTDTQYF.

J is TRBJ1-2 and V is TRBV25-1; D call uncertain. CDR1 and CDR2 from the germline V gene are MGHDK and SYGVNS. The V end lost 1 base, the J end lost 8 bases, and 14 bases lay between the germline ends. The CDR3 spans 14 residues. The CDR3 is CASSEWEEAGGYTF. The DNA for the CDR3 is TGTGCCAGCAGTGAATGGGAGGAGGCGGGAGGCTACACCTTC.

The gene calls are TRBV5-6 and TRBJ2-3; no clear D gene. The CDR3 is 13 residues long. Trimming removed 4 bases at V and 0 bases at J, with 6 bases between. The germline V gene has CDR1 SGHDT and CDR2 YYEEEE. CDR3 nucleotide sequence: TGTGCCAGCAGCCAAATCAGCACAGATACGCAGTATTTT. This gives the protein CASSQISTDTQYF. The full variable domain, in which reference TRBV5-6 and TRBJ2-3 provide the parts outside the CDR3, is DAGVTQSPTHLIKTRGQQVTLRCSPKSGHDTVSWYQQALGQGPQFIFQYYEEEERQRGNFPDRFSGHQFPNYSSELNVNALLLGDSALYLCASSQISTDTQYFGPGTRLTVL.

The chain recombines TRBV30 with TRBJ2-7, with TRBD2 as a possible D gene (5 bases). The CDR3 has 14 amino acids. CDR1 and CDR2 (germline): GTSNPN, SVGIG (reference sequence). Trimming shortened V by 3 bases and J by 0 bases, and 12 bases separated the two germline ends. The CDR3 region is CAWRPAAASYEQYF. In nucleotides, the CDR3 is TGTGCCTGGAGGCCCGCAGCGGCCTCCTACGAGCAGTACTTC.

The V call is TRBV7-2, the J call TRBJ2-2, with D unclear. Trimming cost V 3 bases and J 7 bases, with 15 bases left between them. The CDR3 consists of 15 residues. Germline V gene sequence: CDR1 SGHTA, CDR2 FQGNSA. This CDR3 is CASSLMTRINGELFF. CDR3 nucleotide sequence: TGTGCCAGCAGCTTGATGACACGGATTAACGGGGAGCTGTTTTTT.

V usage is TRBV19 and J usage is TRBJ1-5; 10 bases line up with TRBD1. Trimming took 6 bases from V and 6 from J; bases not matched to a gene: 14. This CDR3 has 17 amino acids. CDR1 and CDR2 from the germline V gene are LNHDA and SQIVND (reference sequence). The CDR3 DNA follows: TGTGCCAGTAGGGCGACAGGGGGCGTCCCGAAGGTTCAGCCCCAGCATTTT. As protein: CASRATGGVPKVQPQHF.

The chain links TRBV28 to TRBJ1-4, with TRBD1 identical over 8 bases. V shed 6 bases and J 7 bases; nucleotides not matched to a gene: 7. Germline loops: CDR1 MDHEN, CDR2 SYDVKM. CDR3 length equals 14 residues. CDR3 residues: CASRRTGGGEKLFF. The CDR3 DNA follows: TGTGCCAGCAGACGAACAGGGGGTGGTGAAAAACTGTTTTTT.